Below are 24 T cell receptor beta chains sequenced from a single sample in a study of blood T cell repertoires in COVID-19. Repertoires were generated with immunoSEQ multiplex PCR, while TCRdb's copy carries only in-frame clones and drops some. The sample contains 100,000 to 150,000 clones, 88% of which appear only once. Sample: peripheral blood. The receptors originated from a man between 70 and 80 years old with active COVID-19.

This clone was seen a handful of times. The J gene is TRBJ2-7, the V gene TRBV6-1; 10 bases align to TRBD2. V shed 3 bases, J shed 5 bases, and the junction held 16 bases outside the gene matches. The CDR3 extends over 18 amino acids. In germline, CDR1 is MNHNS, CDR2 SASEGT. CDR3 loop: CASSESLAGEGNLHEQYF. The CDR3, as DNA: TGTGCCAGCAGTGAGTCTCTAGCGGGAGAGGGCAATTTGCACGAGCAGTACTTC.

This chain uses TRBV28 with TRBJ2-7; 12 positions agree with TRBD1. With 3 bases clipped from V and 6 bases from J, the junction kept 6 bases outside the gene matches. This CDR3 is built from 15 residues. CDR1 is MDHEN, CDR2 SYDVKM, per germline. The CDR3 DNA follows: TGTGCCAGCAGTTTCCCGGGGACAGGGGGCGTCGAGCAGTACTTC. Encoded protein: CASSFPGTGGVEQYF.

This chain links TRBV5-1 with TRBJ2-2, with TRBD2 matching 8 bases. The germline V gene has CDR1 SGHRS and CDR2 YFSETQ. The CDR3 is 18 amino acids. With 0 bases clipped from V and 3 bases from J, the junction kept 10 bases outside the gene matches. The CDR3 reads CASSLVELAVAYTGELFF. DNA for the CDR3: TGCGCCAGCAGCTTGGTTGAACTAGCGGTTGCCTACACCGGGGAGCTGTTTTTT.

V gene TRBV10-3 combines with J gene TRBJ2-3; 7 nucleotides line up with TRBD2. The ends lost 5 bases at V and 1 base at J; junction bases unmatched: 6. Germline CDR1 is ENHRY and CDR2 is SYGVKD. The CDR3 extends over 15 amino acids. CDR3 loop: CAISLAGEGTDTQYF. The CDR3 DNA reads as TGTGCCATCAGTTTAGCGGGTGAGGGCACAGATACGCAGTATTTT.

This chain joins TRBV27 and TRBJ1-5, with 8 bases aligning to TRBD1. Germline lookup yields CDR1 MNHEY and CDR2 SMNVEV (reference sequence). Trimming at V came to 3 bases and at J to 7 bases, leaving 8 bases not matched to a gene. This CDR3 has 15 amino acids. This chain's CDR3 is CASSFKRRGQQPQHF. The CDR3 DNA is TGTGCCAGCAGTTTTAAGCGCAGGGGGCAACAGCCCCAGCATTTT.

V and J are TRBV18 and TRBJ1-1, with D maybe TRBD1 (6 bases). Germline V gene sequence: CDR1 KGHSH, CDR2 LQKENI. Deletions cut 3 bases from V and 3 bases from J, with 17 bases between. This CDR3 contains 16 residues. CDR3 in amino acids: CASSPLLAGEYTEAFF. In nucleotides, the CDR3 is TGTGCCAGCTCACCTCTCCTCGCAGGGGAGTACACTGAAGCTTTCTTT.

J is TRBJ2-7 and V is TRBV6-5, with D perhaps matching TRBD1 (6 bases). Trimming took 4 bases from V and 7 from J, leaving 11 bases between them. Germline CDR1 is MNHEY and CDR2 is SVGAGI. The CDR3 consists of 12 residues. For the CDR3, the DNA is TGTGCCAGCAGTTCCCCAACAGGGGAGCAGTACTTC. Translated, it gives CASSSPTGEQYF.

Only a few counts were recorded for this clone. The chain uses TRBV6-1 and TRBJ2-7; TRBD2 matches 7 bases. The CDR3 has 16 amino acids. The V gene end was trimmed by 3 bases and the J gene end by 1 base; junction bases not matched to a gene: 9. The germline CDR1 and CDR2 sequences are MNHNS and SASEGT. CDR3 coding DNA: TGTGCCAGCAGTGAGGGGCTAGCGGACCTTTCCTACGAGCAGTACTTC. Amino acids: CASSEGLADLSYEQYF.

The V call is TRBV29-1, the J call TRBJ2-2; D gene ambiguous. V lost 5 bases and J lost 4, with 14 bases in between. Germline assignment: CDR1 SQVTM and CDR2 ANQGSEA. The CDR3 runs to 14 residues. The CDR3 protein is CSVYGGRGTGELFF. For the CDR3, the DNA is TGCAGCGTTTATGGCGGCCGCGGCACCGGGGAGCTGTTTTTT.

The chain is built from TRBV3-1 (or the pseudogene TRBV3-2) and TRBJ2-1, with 13 bases lining up with TRBD2. This CDR3 spans 19 amino acids. V was clipped by 0 bases and J by 4 bases; unmatched bases: 9. The germline V gene encodes CDR1 LGHDT and CDR2 YNNKEL (reference sequence). Written as DNA, the CDR3 is TGTGCCAGCAGCCAAGAGGAGGTACCGGGACTAGCGGGATACAATGAGCAGTTCTTC. This encodes CASSQEEVPGLAGYNEQFF.

The V and J genes are TRBV25-1 and TRBJ2-7, with 8 bases matching TRBD2. The CDR3 consists of 15 residues. Trimming cost V 4 bases and J 3 bases; bases outside gene matches: 8. From germline, CDR1 is MGHDK and CDR2 SYGVNS. CDR3 loop: CASSGMGGLGYEQYF. The CDR3 DNA reads as TGTGCCAGCAGTGGGATGGGGGGACTAGGCTACGAGCAGTACTTC.

The V call is TRBV5-4, the J call TRBJ2-1, with TRBD2 matching over 7 bases. The V and J ends lost 4 bases and 4 bases, in that order; junction bases with no gene match: 8. CDR1 is SGHNT and CDR2 is YYREEE in the germline V gene (reference sequence). The CDR3 has 15 amino acids. Written as DNA, the CDR3 is TGTGCCAGCAGCCCCGATGGCGGGGGATACAATGAGCAGTTCTTC. Amino acid sequence: CASSPDGGGYNEQFF.

The chain combines TRBV7-9 with TRBJ2-1, with D maybe TRBD1 (6 bases). The V gene's germline CDR1 is SEHNR and CDR2 FQNEAQ (reference sequence). V was shortened by 5 bases and J by 7 bases, with 21 bases between the two germline ends. The CDR3 spans 16 residues. CDR3 sequence (DNA): TGTGCCAGCAGCACCCAACTTGGGGGCCCTTTAAATGAGCAGTTCTTC. Translating gives CASSTQLGGPLNEQFF.

This clone was observed a handful of times. The gene calls are TRBV19 and TRBJ2-5, with 11 bases fitting TRBD1. There are 14 residues in the CDR3. Germline CDR1 LNHDA, CDR2 SQIVND (reference sequence). V lost 6 bases to trimming and J lost 5 bases; unmatched junction nucleotides: 5. The CDR3 bases are TGTGCCAGTAGCGGACAGGGGGCGGGGGAGACCCAGTACTTC. Protein product: CASSGQGAGETQYF.

This rearrangement joins TRBV24-1 to TRBJ1-2; TRBD1 matches 12 bases. This CDR3 is built from 16 residues. Germline assignment: CDR1 KGHDR and CDR2 SFDVKD. Losses at the gene ends were 4 bases for V and 7 bases for J; bases not matched to a gene: 9. Here the CDR3 reads CATSDNRDRGQGGYTF. The CDR3 DNA sequence: TGTGCCACCAGTGACAACCGGGACAGGGGGCAGGGTGGCTACACCTTC.

V usage is TRBV29-1 and J usage is TRBJ2-5, with D maybe TRBD2 (5 bases). Germline V gives CDR1 SQVTM, CDR2 ANQGSEA. The CDR3 sequence is 13 residues long. V lost 4 bases and J lost 4, with 13 bases in between. CDR3 region: CSVVRWSGETQYF. In DNA form, the CDR3 reads TGCAGCGTTGTCCGGTGGAGCGGAGAGACCCAGTACTTC.

This clone was picked up a small number of times. The genes are TRBV19 and TRBJ1-5; the match to TRBD1 covers 7 bases. Germline lookup yields CDR1 LNHDA and CDR2 SQIVND (reference sequence). With V trimmed by 7 bases and J by 3 bases, 9 bases remained unmatched. The CDR3 has 15 amino acids. For the CDR3, the DNA is TGTGCCAGTATCCCCACCCAGGGGGACAATCAGCCCCAGCATTTT. Amino acid sequence: CASIPTQGDNQPQHF.

This clone was detected only a few times. The chain has TRBV5-1 and TRBJ2-5; D perhaps matches TRBD1 (6 bases). This CDR3 spans 13 amino acids. The germline V and J ends were trimmed by 2 bases and 4 bases, with 9 bases remaining between them. The germline V gene has CDR1 SGHRS and CDR2 YFSETQ. CDR3 in amino acids: CASSFSRGETQYF. CDR3 nucleotide sequence: TGCGCCAGCAGCTTCAGCAGGGGAGAGACCCAGTACTTC.

The chain links TRBV7-2 to TRBJ2-5; D possibly corresponds to TRBD1 (7 bases). CDR3 length: 14 residues. Looked up from germline, CDR1 is SGHTA and CDR2 is FQGNSA. Between the trimmed V and J ends, which lost 7 bases and 2 bases, there was a span of 14 bases. The CDR3 spells CASNPGGRQETQYF. The CDR3 bases are TGTGCCAGCAATCCAGGGGGGCGACAAGAGACCCAGTACTTC.

This rearrangement joins TRBV7-2 to TRBJ2-1; a possible D gene is TRBD2 (5 bases). The CDR3 is 13 amino acids. Trimming shortened V by 2 bases and J by 9 bases, and 11 bases separated the two germline ends. Germline CDR1 SGHTA, CDR2 FQGNSA. In nucleotides, the CDR3 is TGTGCCAGCAGCTTAAATCGACGGGGTGAGCAGTTCTTC. Encoded protein: CASSLNRRGEQFF.

This clone was recorded only once. This chain links TRBV5-1 with TRBJ1-1; D perhaps matches TRBD1 (6 bases). CDR1 and CDR2 from the germline V gene are SGHRS and YFSETQ. There are 12 residues in the CDR3. Trimming left V 3 bases short and J 8 bases short, with 11 bases between. The CDR3: CASSSGVGEAFF. The CDR3, as DNA: TGCGCCAGCAGCTCAGGGGTGGGGGAAGCTTTCTTT.

The rearrangement links TRBV19 to TRBJ1-2, with no clear D. Per the germline V gene, CDR1 is LNHDA and CDR2 is SQIVND (reference sequence). The CDR3 loop spans 12 amino acids. V was pared by 3 bases and J by 3 bases, with 5 bases between. The CDR3 here is CASSIGDYGYTF. The DNA of the CDR3 is TGTGCCAGTAGTATCGGGGACTATGGCTACACCTTC.

The rearrangement uses TRBV6-1 and TRBJ1-3; tentatively, D is TRBD1 (6 bases). The CDR3 spans 16 residues. Looked up from germline, CDR1 is MNHNS and CDR2 is SASEGT. The V end was cut by 2 bases, the J end by 2 bases, with 13 bases between. The CDR3 bases are TGTGCCAGCAGTGAATTATTAGGGGGTCCTGGAAACACCATATATTTT. Residues: CASSELLGGPGNTIYF.

The chain joins TRBV19 to TRBJ1-5; D not resolved. The V and J ends lost 5 bases and 2 bases respectively, with 13 bases between them. From germline, CDR1 is LNHDA and CDR2 SQIVND (reference sequence). CDR3 length: 15 residues. DNA of the CDR3: TGTGCCAGTAGTCTCGTCGGGATCGGCAATCAGCCCCAGCATTTT. Encoded protein: CASSLVGIGNQPQHF.